The T cell receptor beta chain under discussion was sequenced for a study of CD8 T cells in Susac syndrome. Trimming at V came to 2 bases and at J to 4 bases, leaving 15 bases not matched to a gene. The V gene's germline CDR1 is DFQATT and CDR2 SNEGSKA (reference sequence). The CDR3 is 19 residues long. Sequencing of TCR beta was performed on blood CD8+ and CD4+ T cells. The TEMRA cells underwent FACS enrichment, while the CD8+ and CD4+ T cells underwent negative isolation. Reverse transcription of 0.5 to 1 ug RNA was carried out with random hexamers. TCRdb fed the immunoSEQ multiplex PCR reads into MiXCR, producing one record per CDR3 protein. The table records roughly 120,000 distinct CDR3 sequences, approximately 93% of them present only once.

The genes are TRBV20-1 and TRBJ2-3; 13 bases map to TRBD2. This receptor was obtained from a human donor with multiple sclerosis. The sequenced sample was CD4+ T cells from PBMCs. The CDR3 nucleotides are TGCAGTGCTAGACCCTACACCAGGACTAGCGGGGGCGACGCAGATACGCAGTATTTT. Encoded protein: CSARPYTRTSGGDADTQYF.